This T cell receptor (beta chain) was profiled in a study of T cell repertoires in cytomegalovirus infection. Study summary: From public TCR beta signatures came an indication of both CMV infection and matching HLA type.

This clonotype has at least ten counts. TCRdb called the reads again in MiXCR, with one record for every CDR3 protein. The sample shows approximately 250,000 distinct CDR3 sequences, about 5.9% of them seen only once. This CDR3 comprises 14 residues. V lost 9 bases and J lost 0, with 12 bases in between. CDR1 and CDR2 from the germline V gene are MNHNY and SVGAGI (reference sequence). The gene calls are TRBV6-6 and TRBJ1-5; a possible D gene is TRBD1 (6 bases). Sequenced sample: PBMCs. The receptor was derived from a human donor in good health (CMV status not recorded). Some clones in this sample may be carry-over from other donors' samples. The CDR3 sequence is CASRRGNSNQPQHF. The CDR3, as DNA: TGTGCCAGTCGGAGGGGGAATAGCAATCAGCCCCAGCATTTT.